This T cell receptor beta chain was captured by sequencing in a study of blood T cell repertoires in COVID-19. Clones were sequenced by immunoSEQ multiplex PCR, and TCRdb holds only the in-frame ones, with some missing. The table has a few hundred thousand clones, around 87% seen once. The CDR3 runs 18 residues. Trimming took 1 base from V and 1 from J; bases not matched to a gene: 13. Germline values: CDR1 MGHRA, CDR2 YSYEKL. Residents of 24 US areas, aged about 18 to 95 years, made up the participants. The receptor comes from a man aged 40-49 years in a cohort exposed to, infected with or recovered from COVID-19 (not recorded which). V usage is TRBV4-1 and J usage is TRBJ2-7; 7 bases fit TRBD2. Input material: PBMCs or T cells enriched from blood (not recorded which). The CDR3 loop is CASSQGQTGTSASYEQYF. CDR3 nucleotides: TGCGCCAGCAGCCAAGGGCAGACGGGCACTAGCGCGTCCTACGAGCAGTACTTC.